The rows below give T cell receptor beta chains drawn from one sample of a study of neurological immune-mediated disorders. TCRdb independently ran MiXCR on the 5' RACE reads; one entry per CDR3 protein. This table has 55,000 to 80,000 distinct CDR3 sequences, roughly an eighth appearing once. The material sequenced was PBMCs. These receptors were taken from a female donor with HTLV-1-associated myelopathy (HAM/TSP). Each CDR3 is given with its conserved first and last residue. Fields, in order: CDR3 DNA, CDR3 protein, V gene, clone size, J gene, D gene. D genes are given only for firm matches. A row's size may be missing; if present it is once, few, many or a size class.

CDR3nt: TGTGCCAGCAGCTCTACAGGGGGAGGGGATACGCAGTATTTT
CDR3aa: CASSSTGGGDTQYF
v_gene: TRBV7-2
abundance: .
j_gene: TRBJ2-3
d_gene: .

CDR3nt: TGTGCCAGCAGCAAATCCGGGGGCGCGATCGAAAAACTGTTTTTT
CDR3aa: CASSKSGGAIEKLFF
v_gene: TRBV21-1
abundance: many
j_gene: TRBJ1-4
d_gene: .

CDR3nt: TGTGCCATCAGCATAACTAGCGGTATTGTCGAGCAGTACTTC
CDR3aa: CAISITSGIVEQYF
v_gene: TRBV10-3
abundance: many
j_gene: TRBJ2-7
d_gene: TRBD2

CDR3nt: TGTGCCAGCAGTGAAGTAGAGACAGGGACCGAAATGAACACTGAAGCTTTCTTT
CDR3aa: CASSEVETGTEMNTEAFF
v_gene: TRBV2
abundance: few
j_gene: TRBJ1-1
d_gene: TRBD1

CDR3nt: TGCGCCAGCAGCCGGGCGTTTTCTTCCGGAGATACGCAGTATTTT
CDR3aa: CASSRAFSSGDTQYF
v_gene: TRBV5-1
abundance: many
j_gene: TRBJ2-3
d_gene: .

CDR3nt: TGCAGTGCTCGGGGGGCCCAGGAGCAGTTCTTC
CDR3aa: CSARGAQEQFF
v_gene: TRBV20-1
abundance: medium-sized
j_gene: TRBJ2-1
d_gene: .

CDR3nt: TGTGCCAGCAGTGACGCCACAGGGAATGAGCCCCAGCCTTTT
CDR3aa: CASSDATGNEPQPF
v_gene: TRBV6-4
abundance: .
j_gene: TRBJ1-5
d_gene: .

CDR3nt: TGCGCCAGCAGCTTGGTCGTTGCGGGGGCCGCCTACGAGCAGTACTTC
CDR3aa: CASSLVVAGAAYEQYF
v_gene: TRBV5-1
abundance: .
j_gene: TRBJ2-7
d_gene: .

CDR3nt: TGTGCCAGCAGCACTAACAGGGACTCAAACGAGCAGTACTTC
CDR3aa: CASSTNRDSNEQYF
v_gene: TRBV11-2
abundance: many
j_gene: TRBJ2-7
d_gene: .

CDR3nt: TGTGCCAGCAGCTCAGTACAGGGGACTATATATACGCAGTATTTT
CDR3aa: CASSSVQGTIYTQYF
v_gene: TRBV12-3/TRBV12-4
abundance: .
j_gene: TRBJ2-3
d_gene: .

CDR3nt: TGTGCCAGCAACGCGGGTCGGCGGGGGGGTTACAATGAGCAGTTCTTC
CDR3aa: CASNAGRRGGYNEQFF
v_gene: TRBV5-6
abundance: many
j_gene: TRBJ2-1
d_gene: TRBD2

CDR3nt: TGTGCCAGCAGCTCCCCTGTAGGGCGGAATTCACCCCTCCACTTT
CDR3aa: CASSSPVGRNSPLHF
v_gene: TRBV11-2
abundance: many
j_gene: TRBJ1-6
d_gene: .

CDR3nt: TGTGCCAGCAGTGAAAAAGACTTGTCCTATAATTCACCCCTCCACTTT
CDR3aa: CASSEKDLSYNSPLHF
v_gene: TRBV6-1
abundance: many
j_gene: TRBJ1-6
d_gene: .

CDR3nt: TGTGCCAGCAGTTCCCCTGCGGCCACTGAAGCTTTCTTT
CDR3aa: CASSSPAATEAFF
v_gene: TRBV28
abundance: many
j_gene: TRBJ1-1
d_gene: .

CDR3nt: TGTGTCAGCAAAATGGGAGGGGAACTTACCGGGGAGCTGTTTTTT
CDR3aa: CVSKMGGELTGELFF
v_gene: TRBV28
abundance: many
j_gene: TRBJ2-2
d_gene: TRBD2

CDR3nt: TGCAGTGCTAGAGATCCCGGACTAGCGGGGAGCACAGATACGCAGTATTTT
CDR3aa: CSARDPGLAGSTDTQYF
v_gene: TRBV20-1
abundance: many
j_gene: TRBJ2-3
d_gene: TRBD2

CDR3nt: TGCGCCAGCAGCTCTTTGGGGGGGCTGACAGATACGCAGTATTTT
CDR3aa: CASSSLGGLTDTQYF
v_gene: TRBV5-1
abundance: many
j_gene: TRBJ2-3
d_gene: .

CDR3nt: TGTGCCAGCAGTTCCCCCGGGACAGGGAAGTACAATGAGCAGTTCTTC
CDR3aa: CASSSPGTGKYNEQFF
v_gene: TRBV27
abundance: many
j_gene: TRBJ2-1
d_gene: TRBD1

CDR3nt: TGTGCCAGCAGCTTATTCCCCCCTGGAACCGGGGAGCTGTTTTTT
CDR3aa: CASSLFPPGTGELFF
v_gene: TRBV7-3
abundance: many
j_gene: TRBJ2-2
d_gene: .

CDR3nt: TGTGCCAGCAGCTCAGACTCTGGAAACACCATATATTTT
CDR3aa: CASSSDSGNTIYF
v_gene: TRBV7-2
abundance: many
j_gene: TRBJ1-3
d_gene: .

CDR3nt: TGTGCCAGCAGCTTAATCCCTAGCGGGGGAGTCGGGGAGCTGTTTTTT
CDR3aa: CASSLIPSGGVGELFF
v_gene: TRBV7-2
abundance: many
j_gene: TRBJ2-2
d_gene: TRBD2

CDR3nt: TGTGCCAGCAGCCAAGCCGTCGCCGGGACAGGGCCCTACTTC
CDR3aa: CASSQAVAGTGPYF
v_gene: TRBV4-2
abundance: many
j_gene: TRBJ2-7
d_gene: TRBD1

CDR3nt: TGTGCCAGCAGCCTGCCGGGACAGGGGTCGACAGATACGCAGTATTTT
CDR3aa: CASSLPGQGSTDTQYF
v_gene: TRBV5-6
abundance: many
j_gene: TRBJ2-3
d_gene: TRBD1

CDR3nt: TGCAGTGCGCCTCAGGGGGCTCGATACGAGCAGTACTTC
CDR3aa: CSAPQGARYEQYF
v_gene: TRBV20-1
abundance: many
j_gene: TRBJ2-7
d_gene: TRBD1

CDR3nt: TGTGCTACCAGCAGTTTAGGCTCTGGGGCCAACGTCCTGACTTTC
CDR3aa: CATSSLGSGANVLTF
v_gene: TRBV15
abundance: many
j_gene: TRBJ2-6
d_gene: .

CDR3nt: TGTGCCACCAGTGGCGGGAGGGGTCGCAATGAGCAGTTCTTC
CDR3aa: CATSGGRGRNEQFF
v_gene: TRBV24-1
abundance: many
j_gene: TRBJ2-1
d_gene: TRBD2

CDR3nt: TGTGCCAGCAGTCCTGGCGCGACTGTCCAAGAGACCCAGTACTTC
CDR3aa: CASSPGATVQETQYF
v_gene: TRBV28
abundance: many
j_gene: TRBJ2-5
d_gene: .

CDR3nt: TGTGCCAGCAGGCGGACAGGGGGCACTGAAGCTTTCTTT
CDR3aa: CASRRTGGTEAFF
v_gene: TRBV6-2/TRBV6-3
abundance: few
j_gene: TRBJ1-1
d_gene: TRBD1

CDR3nt: TGCAGCGTCGGGGACAGGGGCTATGGCTACACCTTC
CDR3aa: CSVGDRGYGYTF
v_gene: TRBV29-1
abundance: many
j_gene: TRBJ1-2
d_gene: TRBD1

CDR3nt: TGTGCCAGCAGCTTATTCCGCGTAGCTGGGGATACGCAGTATTTT
CDR3aa: CASSLFRVAGDTQYF
v_gene: TRBV7-2
abundance: many
j_gene: TRBJ2-3
d_gene: .

CDR3nt: TGCGCCAGCAGCTTGATCCCCAGCGGGGGGTACAATGAGCAGTTCTTC
CDR3aa: CASSLIPSGGYNEQFF
v_gene: TRBV5-1
abundance: many
j_gene: TRBJ2-1
d_gene: TRBD2

CDR3nt: TGTGCCAGAAGTTACTCGTGGGTGGTGGGGGACACGATAGATACGCAGTATTTT
CDR3aa: CARSYSWVVGDTIDTQYF
v_gene: TRBV6-5
abundance: .
j_gene: TRBJ2-3
d_gene: .

CDR3nt: TGTGCCACCAGTATTCGATCGACTAGCCCCCTTACCGAGCAGTTCTTC
CDR3aa: CATSIRSTSPLTEQFF
v_gene: TRBV25-1
abundance: few
j_gene: TRBJ2-1
d_gene: TRBD2